This is a list of T cell receptor beta chains from one sample in a study of blood T cell repertoires in COVID-19. TCRdb keeps only in-frame clones here, not all; method: immunoSEQ multiplex PCR. The table records roughly 47,000 clones, around 90% of them present only once. Sequenced: peripheral blood. These receptors were collected from a man in his fifties or sixties with acute or convalescent COVID-19. The CDR3 runs from the conserved cysteine through the conserved F or W. The order of the fields is J gene, V gene, clone size, D gene, CDR3 DNA, CDR3 protein. D genes are given only for firm matches. Only part of the rows carry a size: once, few, many, or a class if the clone is expanded.

TRBJ1-1 | TRBV19 | NA | TRBD1 | TGTGCCAGTAGACCTCAGGGGGCTGAAGCTTTCTTT | CASRPQGAEAFF
TRBJ1-1 | TRBV5-1 | NA | NA | TGCGCCAGCAGCTTTATATTCGAGGCGAACACTGAAGCTTTCTTT | CASSFIFEANTEAFF
TRBJ1-1 | TRBV11-1 | NA | TRBD1 | TGTGCCAGCAGCTTAGGGGACAGGGCAGAGACTGAAGCTTTCTTT | CASSLGDRAETEAFF
TRBJ2-5 | TRBV27 | NA | NA | TGTGCCAGCAGTTTATCGAAGGGGGAGACCCAGTACTTC | CASSLSKGETQYF
TRBJ2-1 | TRBV4-2 | NA | TRBD2 | TGTGCCAGCAGCCAAGCTAGTACTAGCGGGAGGGATGAGCAGTTCTTC | CASSQASTSGRDEQFF
TRBJ1-3 | TRBV5-5 | NA | TRBD1 | TGTGCCAGCAGCTGGACAGGAACCTCTGGAAACACCATATATTTT | CASSWTGTSGNTIYF
TRBJ1-1 | TRBV6-6 | NA | TRBD1 | TGTGCCAGCAGTTACCCAAGGACAGGTCCGAACACTGAAGCTTTCTTT | CASSYPRTGPNTEAFF
TRBJ1-2 | TRBV9 | NA | NA | TGTGCCAGCAGCGTCCCAATCGGACACGCCAACTATGGCTACACCTTC | CASSVPIGHANYGYTF
TRBJ2-1 | TRBV7-3 | few | NA | NA | CASSDFGNEQFF
TRBJ2-7 | TRBV10-3 | few | NA | TGTGCCACCTCGAGGATAGCTGAAGGAGAGCAGTACTTC | CATSRIAEGEQYF
TRBJ1-2 | TRBV28 | NA | NA | TGTGCCAGCACCCCTACAGGGAACTATGGCTACACCTTC | CASTPTGNYGYTF
TRBJ1-4 | TRBV5-1 | NA | NA | TGCGCCAGCAGCCGAGAAACCACGCAAGTCAATGAAAAACTGTTTTTT | CASSRETTQVNEKLFF
TRBJ2-7 | TRBV5-4 | NA | NA | TGTGCCAGCAGTGCCGGGACAACCTACGAGCAGTACTTC | CASSAGTTYEQYF
TRBJ2-1 | TRBV19 | few | TRBD2 | TGTGCCAGTAGTAGCGTGGGGGAGGGGCTCAACAATGAGCAGTTCTTC | CASSSVGEGLNNEQFF
TRBJ2-7 | TRBV4-3 | NA | NA | TGCGCCAGCAGCCAAGATCTACAGGGAACCTACGAGCAGTACTTC | CASSQDLQGTYEQYF